This T cell receptor (beta chain) was sequenced for a study of neoadjuvant nivolumab and ipilimumab in lung cancer. Study-wide points: TCR clonality did not significantly correlate with pathologic tumor regression. From pretherapy to surgery, tumor richness and clonality rose with dual therapy.

Worth noting for this clone: Its antigen is undetermined.

Repertoires were generated with immunoSEQ multiplex PCR, while TCRdb's copy carries only in-frame clones and drops some. This sample has some 13,000 clones, with around 70% found just once. The CDR3 has 15 amino acids. V gave up 3 bases and J gave up 1 base; unmatched junction bases: 4. CDR1 is KGHSH and CDR2 is LQKENI in the germline V gene. The J gene is TRBJ2-3, the V gene TRBV18; 7 bases align to TRBD1. The TCR comes from an adult with non-small cell lung cancer. The sample was peripheral blood, taken after neoadjuvant nivolumab, alone or with ipilimumab, at or shortly before surgery. The CDR3 loop reads CASSPDRVGTDTQYF. The DNA for the CDR3 is TGTGCCAGCTCACCTGACAGGGTCGGCACAGATACGCAGTATTTT. Full variable domain (missing parts from reference TRBV18 and TRBJ2-3): NAGVMQNPRHLVRRRGQEARLRCSPMKGHSHVYWYRQLPEEGLKFMVYLQKENIIDESGMPKERFSAEFPKEGPSILRIQQVVRGDSAAYFCASSPDRVGTDTQYFGPGTRLTVL.